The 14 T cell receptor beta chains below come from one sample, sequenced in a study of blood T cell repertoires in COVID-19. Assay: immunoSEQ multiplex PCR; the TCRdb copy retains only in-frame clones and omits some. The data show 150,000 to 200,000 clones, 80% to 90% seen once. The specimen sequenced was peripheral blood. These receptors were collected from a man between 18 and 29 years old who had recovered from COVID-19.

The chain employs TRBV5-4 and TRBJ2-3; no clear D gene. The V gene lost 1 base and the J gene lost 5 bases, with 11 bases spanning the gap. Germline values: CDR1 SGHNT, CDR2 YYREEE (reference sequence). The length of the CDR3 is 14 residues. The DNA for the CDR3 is TGTGCCAGCAGCTTGAATCATCGCGTAGATACGCAGTATTTT. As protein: CASSLNHRVDTQYF.

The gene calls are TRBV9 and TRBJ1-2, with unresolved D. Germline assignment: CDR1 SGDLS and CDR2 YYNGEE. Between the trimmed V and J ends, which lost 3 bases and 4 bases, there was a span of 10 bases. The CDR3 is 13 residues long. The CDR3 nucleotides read TGTGCCAGCAGCGCCCGGGATTTCTATGGCTACACCTTC. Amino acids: CASSARDFYGYTF.

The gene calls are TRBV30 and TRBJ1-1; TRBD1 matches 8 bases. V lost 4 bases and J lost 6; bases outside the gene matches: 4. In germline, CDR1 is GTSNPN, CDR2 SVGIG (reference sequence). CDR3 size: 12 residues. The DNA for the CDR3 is TGTGCCTGGATGGACAGGGCCGCTGAAGCTTTCTTT. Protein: CAWMDRAAEAFF.

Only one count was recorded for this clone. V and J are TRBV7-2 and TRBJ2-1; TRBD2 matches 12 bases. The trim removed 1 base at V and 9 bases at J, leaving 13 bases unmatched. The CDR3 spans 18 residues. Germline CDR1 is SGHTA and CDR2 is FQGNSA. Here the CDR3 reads CASSLVPRLAGAWTEQFF. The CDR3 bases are TGTGCCAGCAGCTTAGTTCCGAGACTAGCGGGAGCGTGGACTGAGCAGTTCTTC.

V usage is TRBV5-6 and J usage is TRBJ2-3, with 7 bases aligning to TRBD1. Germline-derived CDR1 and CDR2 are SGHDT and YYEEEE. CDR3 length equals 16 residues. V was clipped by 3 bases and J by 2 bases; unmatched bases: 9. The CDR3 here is CASSSLGTDHTDTQYF. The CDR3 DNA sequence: TGTGCCAGCAGCTCACTCGGGACAGACCACACAGATACGCAGTATTTT.

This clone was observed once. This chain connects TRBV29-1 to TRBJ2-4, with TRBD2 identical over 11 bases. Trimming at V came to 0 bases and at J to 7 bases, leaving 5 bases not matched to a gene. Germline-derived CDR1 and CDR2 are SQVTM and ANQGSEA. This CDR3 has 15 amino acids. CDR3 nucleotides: TGCAGCGTTGAAGATAAACTAGCGGGAGCTAACATTCAGTACTTC. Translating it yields CSVEDKLAGANIQYF.

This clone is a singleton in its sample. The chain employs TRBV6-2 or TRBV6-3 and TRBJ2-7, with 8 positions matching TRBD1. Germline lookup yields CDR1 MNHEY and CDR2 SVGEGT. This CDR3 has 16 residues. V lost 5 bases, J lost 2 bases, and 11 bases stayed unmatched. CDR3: CASSQDKSTGAYEQYF. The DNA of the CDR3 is TGTGCCAGCAGTCAGGATAAGTCGACAGGGGCCTACGAGCAGTACTTC.

In nucleotides, the CDR3 is TGTGCCAGCAGTTTAGGACAGCTCTACGAGCAGTACTTC. This translates into CASSLGQLYEQYF. The gene calls are TRBV12-3 or TRBV12-4 and TRBJ2-7; TRBD1 might be the D (5 bases). V was cut by 1 base and J by 3 bases, with 7 bases left in between. The length of the CDR3 is 13 residues.

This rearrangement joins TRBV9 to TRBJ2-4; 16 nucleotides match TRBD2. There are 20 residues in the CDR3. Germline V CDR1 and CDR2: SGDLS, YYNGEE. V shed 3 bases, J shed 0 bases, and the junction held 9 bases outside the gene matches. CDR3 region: CASSAGTSGRAPLAKNIQYF. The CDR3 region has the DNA TGTGCCAGCAGCGCGGGGACTAGCGGGAGGGCCCCTCTAGCCAAAAACATTCAGTACTTC.

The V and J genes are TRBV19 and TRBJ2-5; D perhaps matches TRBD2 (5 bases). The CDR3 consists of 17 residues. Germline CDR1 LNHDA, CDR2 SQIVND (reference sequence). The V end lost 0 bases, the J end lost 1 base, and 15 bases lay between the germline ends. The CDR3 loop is CASSIDSVGALQETQYF. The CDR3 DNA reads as TGTGCCAGTAGTATAGATTCAGTGGGAGCTCTCCAAGAGACCCAGTACTTC.

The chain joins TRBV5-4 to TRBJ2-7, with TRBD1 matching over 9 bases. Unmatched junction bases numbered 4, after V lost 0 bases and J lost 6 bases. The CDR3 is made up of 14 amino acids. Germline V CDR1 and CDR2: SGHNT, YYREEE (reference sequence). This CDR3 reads CASSLGGTGREQYF. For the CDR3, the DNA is TGTGCCAGCAGCTTGGGGGGGACAGGGCGCGAGCAGTACTTC. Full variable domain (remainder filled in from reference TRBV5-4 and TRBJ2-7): ETGVTQSPTHLIKTRGQQVTLRCSSQSGHNTVSWYQQALGQGPQFIFQYYREEENGRGNFPPRFSGLQFPNYSSELNVNALELDDSALYLCASSLGGTGREQYFGPGTRLTVT.

Written as DNA, the CDR3 is TGTGCCAGCAGCCTCGGGGGGTCCCCTGAAGCTTTCTTT. Protein product: CASSLGGSPEAFF. The gene calls are TRBV9 and TRBJ1-1; D is perhaps TRBD1 (5 bases). V lost 4 bases to trimming and J lost 6 bases, with 13 bases between them. The CDR3 is 13 residues long. The germline V gene has CDR1 SGDLS and CDR2 YYNGEE.

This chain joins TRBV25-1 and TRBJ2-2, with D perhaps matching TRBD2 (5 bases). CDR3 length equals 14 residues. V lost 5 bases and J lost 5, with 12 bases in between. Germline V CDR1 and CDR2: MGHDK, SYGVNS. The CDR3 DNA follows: TGTGCCAGCAGTTCAATCACGGGAACCGGGGAGCTGTTTTTT. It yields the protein CASSSITGTGELFF.

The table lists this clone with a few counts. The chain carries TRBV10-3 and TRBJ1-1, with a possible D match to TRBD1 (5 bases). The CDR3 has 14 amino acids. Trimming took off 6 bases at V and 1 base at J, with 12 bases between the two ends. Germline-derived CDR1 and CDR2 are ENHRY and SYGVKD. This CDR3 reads CAISNRDSNTEAFF. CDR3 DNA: TGTGCCATCAGCAACCGGGACTCGAACACTGAAGCTTTCTTT.